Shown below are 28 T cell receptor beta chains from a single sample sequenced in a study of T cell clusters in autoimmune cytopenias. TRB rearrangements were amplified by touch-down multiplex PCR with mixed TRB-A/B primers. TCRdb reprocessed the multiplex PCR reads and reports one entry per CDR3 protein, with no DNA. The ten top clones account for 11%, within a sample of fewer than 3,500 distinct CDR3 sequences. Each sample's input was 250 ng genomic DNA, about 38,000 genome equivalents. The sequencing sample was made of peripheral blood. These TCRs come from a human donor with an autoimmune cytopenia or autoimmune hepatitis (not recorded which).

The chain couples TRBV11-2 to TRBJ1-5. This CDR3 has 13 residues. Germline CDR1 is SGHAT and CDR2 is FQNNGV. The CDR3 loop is CASSFGSAESQHF.

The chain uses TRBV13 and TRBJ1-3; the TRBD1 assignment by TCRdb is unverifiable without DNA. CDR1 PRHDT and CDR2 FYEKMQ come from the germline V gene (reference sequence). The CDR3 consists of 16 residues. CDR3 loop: CASSFGGGFSGNTIYF.

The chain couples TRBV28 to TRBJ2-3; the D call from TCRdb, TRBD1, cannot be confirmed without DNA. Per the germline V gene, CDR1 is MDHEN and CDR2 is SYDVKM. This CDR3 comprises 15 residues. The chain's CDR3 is CASSRVQDSTDTQYF.

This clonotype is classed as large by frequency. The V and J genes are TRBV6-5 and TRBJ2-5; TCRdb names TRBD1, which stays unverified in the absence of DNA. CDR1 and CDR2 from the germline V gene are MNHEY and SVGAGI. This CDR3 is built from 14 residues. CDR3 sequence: CASSYGAGIETQYF.

The CDR3: CASTREAYEQYF. The rearrangement uses TRBV2 and TRBJ2-7; there is no DNA to check the TCRdb D call of TRBD1. CDR1 SNHLY and CDR2 FYNNEI come from the germline V gene. This CDR3 region has 12 residues.

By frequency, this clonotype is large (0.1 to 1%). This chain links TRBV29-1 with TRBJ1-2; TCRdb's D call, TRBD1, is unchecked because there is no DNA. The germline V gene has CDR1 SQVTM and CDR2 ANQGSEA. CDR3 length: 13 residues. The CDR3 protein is CSVGPRGAGGYTF.

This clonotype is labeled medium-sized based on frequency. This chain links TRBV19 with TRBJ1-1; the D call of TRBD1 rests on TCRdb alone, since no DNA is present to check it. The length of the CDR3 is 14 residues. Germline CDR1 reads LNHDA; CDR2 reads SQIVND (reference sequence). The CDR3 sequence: CASTNQGARTEAFF.

CDR3 loop: CASRQGTYTEAFF. J is TRBJ1-1 and V is TRBV27; no DNA is available, so the TRBD1 call from TCRdb remains unchecked. The CDR3 loop spans 13 amino acids. Germline CDR1 reads MNHEY; CDR2 reads SMNVEV (reference sequence).

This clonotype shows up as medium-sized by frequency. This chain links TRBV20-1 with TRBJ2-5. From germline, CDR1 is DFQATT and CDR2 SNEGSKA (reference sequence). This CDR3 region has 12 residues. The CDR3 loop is CSAIPVLETQYF.

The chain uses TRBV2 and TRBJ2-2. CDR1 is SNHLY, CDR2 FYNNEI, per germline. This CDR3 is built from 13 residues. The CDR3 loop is CATGLEITGELFF.

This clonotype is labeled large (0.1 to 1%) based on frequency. This CDR3 is CSVAGSFSYEQYF. V and J are TRBV29-1 and TRBJ2-7. This CDR3 is built from 13 residues. Per the germline V gene, CDR1 is SQVTM and CDR2 is ANQGSEA.

CDR3 residues: CASSAGTPPSGANVLTF. The V gene is TRBV28, the J gene TRBJ2-6; there is no DNA to check the TCRdb D call of TRBD1. The CDR3 runs 17 residues. Germline assignment: CDR1 MDHEN and CDR2 SYDVKM.

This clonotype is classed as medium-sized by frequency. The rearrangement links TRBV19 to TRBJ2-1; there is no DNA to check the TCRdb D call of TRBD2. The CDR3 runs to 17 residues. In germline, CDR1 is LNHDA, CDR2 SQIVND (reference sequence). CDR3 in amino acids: CASSIGWRTSGVNEQFF.

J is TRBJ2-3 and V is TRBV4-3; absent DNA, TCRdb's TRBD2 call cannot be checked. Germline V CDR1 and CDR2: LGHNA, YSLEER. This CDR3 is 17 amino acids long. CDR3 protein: CASSQLKDSGGADTQYF.

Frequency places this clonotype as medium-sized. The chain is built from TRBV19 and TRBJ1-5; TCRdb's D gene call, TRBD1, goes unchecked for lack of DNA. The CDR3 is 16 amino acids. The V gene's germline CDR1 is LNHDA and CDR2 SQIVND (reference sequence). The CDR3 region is CASSVGRTERNQPQHF.

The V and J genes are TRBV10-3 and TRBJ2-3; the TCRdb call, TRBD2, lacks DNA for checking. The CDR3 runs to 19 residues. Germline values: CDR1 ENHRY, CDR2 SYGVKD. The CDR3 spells CAISEPERALSRGTDTQYF.

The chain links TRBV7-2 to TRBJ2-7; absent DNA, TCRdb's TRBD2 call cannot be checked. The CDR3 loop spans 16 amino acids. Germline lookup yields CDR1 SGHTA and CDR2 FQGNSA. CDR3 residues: CASSLISTSGDYEQYF.

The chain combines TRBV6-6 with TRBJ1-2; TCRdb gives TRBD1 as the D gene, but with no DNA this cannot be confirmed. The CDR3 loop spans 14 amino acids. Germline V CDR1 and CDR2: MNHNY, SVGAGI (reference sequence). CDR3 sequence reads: CASTGSKANYGYTF.

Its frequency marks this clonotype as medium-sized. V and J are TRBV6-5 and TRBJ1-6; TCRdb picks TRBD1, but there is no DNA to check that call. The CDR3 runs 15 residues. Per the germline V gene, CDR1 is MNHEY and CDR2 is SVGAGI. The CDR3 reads CASSYSGTVNSPLHF.

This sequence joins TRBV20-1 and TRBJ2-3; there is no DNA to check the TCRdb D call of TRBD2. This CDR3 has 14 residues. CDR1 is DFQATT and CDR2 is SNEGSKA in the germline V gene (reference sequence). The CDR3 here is CSAPGGGFTDTQYF.

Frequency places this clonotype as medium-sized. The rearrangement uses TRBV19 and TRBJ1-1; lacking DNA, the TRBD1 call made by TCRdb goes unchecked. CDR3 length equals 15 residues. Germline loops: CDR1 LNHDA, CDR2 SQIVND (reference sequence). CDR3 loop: CASSIVGTANTEAFF.

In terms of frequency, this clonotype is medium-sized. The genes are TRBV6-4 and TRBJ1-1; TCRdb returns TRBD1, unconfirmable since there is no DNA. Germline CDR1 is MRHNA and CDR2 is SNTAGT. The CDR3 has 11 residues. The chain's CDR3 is CASWEGTEAFF.

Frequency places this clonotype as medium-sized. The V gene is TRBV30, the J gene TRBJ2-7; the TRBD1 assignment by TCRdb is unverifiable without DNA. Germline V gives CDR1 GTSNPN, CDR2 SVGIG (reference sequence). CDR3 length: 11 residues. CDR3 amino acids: CACSRGYEQYF.

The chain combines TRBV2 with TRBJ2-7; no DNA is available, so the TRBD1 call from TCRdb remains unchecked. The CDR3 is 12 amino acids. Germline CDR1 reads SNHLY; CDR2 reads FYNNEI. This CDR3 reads CASRNTGSEQYF.

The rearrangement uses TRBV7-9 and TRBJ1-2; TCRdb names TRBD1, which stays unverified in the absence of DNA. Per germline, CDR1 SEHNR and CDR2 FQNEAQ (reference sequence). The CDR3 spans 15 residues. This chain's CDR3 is CASSLTMTGTYGYTF.

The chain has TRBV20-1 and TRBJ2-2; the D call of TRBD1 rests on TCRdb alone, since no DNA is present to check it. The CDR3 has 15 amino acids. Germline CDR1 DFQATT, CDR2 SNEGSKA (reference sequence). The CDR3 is CSAPLGRSNTGELFF.

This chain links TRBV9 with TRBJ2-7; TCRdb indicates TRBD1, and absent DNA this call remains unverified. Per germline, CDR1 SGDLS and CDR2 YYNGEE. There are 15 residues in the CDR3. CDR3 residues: CASSGDRGLSYEQYF.

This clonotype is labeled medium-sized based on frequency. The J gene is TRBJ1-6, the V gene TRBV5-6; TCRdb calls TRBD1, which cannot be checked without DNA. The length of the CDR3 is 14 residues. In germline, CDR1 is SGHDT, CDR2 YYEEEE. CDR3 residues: CASSLRGRGSPLHF.